Listed below are T cell receptor beta chains from one sample, sequenced in a study of blood T cell repertoires in COVID-19. Using immunoSEQ multiplex PCR, the repertoire was profiled, and TCRdb retains in-frame clones only, with some absent. Among about 25,000 clones, about nine tenths were seen once, and the ten largest hold 7.5% to 8.5%. The specimen was peripheral blood. The receptors derive from a man between 45 and 60 years old with active COVID-19. Both conserved end residues are part of each CDR3. D genes are given only for firm matches.

j_call,d_call,v_call,cdr3_aa
TRBJ1-1,NA,TRBV6-6,CASSPPQGGTEAFF
TRBJ1-6,NA,TRBV18,CASSPYIQGNNSPLHF
TRBJ1-1,TRBD1,TRBV25-1,CASRGQAYTEAFF
TRBJ2-5,NA,TRBV5-1,CASSRSGLPQETQYF
TRBJ1-5,NA,TRBV5-6,CASSHWVGAGNQPQHF
TRBJ2-3,NA,TRBV5-4,CASSSGERLDMQYF
TRBJ2-1,TRBD2,TRBV13,CASSSPPAGGYNEQFF
TRBJ2-7,NA,TRBV20-1,CSASRDFFSSYEQYF
TRBJ2-1,TRBD2,TRBV9,CASSVVGSGGANEQFF
TRBJ1-1,NA,TRBV7-9,CASSLSQNTEAFF
TRBJ2-2,NA,TRBV7-3,CASSLALVGELFF
TRBJ2-3,NA,TRBV27,CASSPLGSPDTQYF
TRBJ2-1,TRBD2,TRBV10-1,CASSAGGSGTSGQEQFF
TRBJ2-1,TRBD2,TRBV10-3,CAGQREGRDEQFF
TRBJ1-6,NA,TRBV6-1,CASSDLAGVGDSPLHF
TRBJ2-3,NA,TRBV5-4,CASSLGGARTDTQYF